This TCR beta chain comes out of a study of T cell changes during pregnancy in multiple sclerosis. From germline, CDR1 is MRHNA and CDR2 SNTAGT. The CDR3 has 17 amino acids. V lost 3 bases, J lost 1 base, and 7 bases stayed unmatched. This table comes from immunoSEQ multiplex PCR, and its TCRdb copy is limited to in-frame clones, with some not included. The sample holds 40,000 to 45,000 clones, 85% to 95% seen once. The TCR sequence derives from a female donor with multiple sclerosis, enrolled in a pregnancy study. Sequencing input: peripheral blood. The chain combines TRBV6-4 with TRBJ1-5; 9 nucleotides agree with TRBD1. DNA of the CDR3: TGTGCCAGCAGTGAGCTAGAACAGGGGGCGAGCAATCAGCCCCAGCATTTT. Protein sequence: CASSELEQGASNQPQHF.